One and the same sample provided the 9 T cell receptor beta chains below, sequenced in a study of shared clonotypes between healthy human individuals. Assay: immunoSEQ multiplex PCR; the TCRdb copy retains only in-frame clones and omits some. The sample yields more than 80,000 clones, roughly two thirds seen once. The specimen sequenced was memory CD8+ T cells sorted from blood. This sample's subset: CD45RO+ cells pooled with CCR7-negative TemRA cells. These receptor sequences come from a young man in good health.

The rearrangement links TRBV18 to TRBJ2-1, with D possibly called TRBD1 or TRBD2 (5 bases each). The ends were cut back, 4 bases at V and 4 bases at J, with 11 bases in the middle. CDR1 KGHSH and CDR2 LQKENI come from the germline V gene. The CDR3 extends over 14 amino acids. For the CDR3, the DNA is TGTGCCAGCTCACTACCGGGACCGTACAATGAGCAGTTCTTC. Amino acids: CASSLPGPYNEQFF.

V and J are TRBV5-5 and TRBJ2-7; D uncertain. The CDR3 sequence is 13 residues long. Trimming left V 5 bases short and J 2 bases short, with 11 bases between. Germline V lookup: CDR1 SGHKS, CDR2 YYEKEE (reference sequence). The CDR3 here is CASSAAPTYEQYF. For the CDR3, the DNA is TGTGCCAGCAGTGCGGCCCCCACCTACGAGCAGTACTTC.

This clone appeared once. The chain couples TRBV19 to TRBJ2-1; D not certain. The CDR3 is made up of 13 amino acids. Trimming removed 2 bases at V and 7 bases at J, with 9 bases between. Germline loops: CDR1 LNHDA, CDR2 SQIVND (reference sequence). This CDR3 reads CASSIFEENEQFF. The CDR3 region has the DNA TGTGCCAGTAGTATATTTGAGGAAAATGAGCAGTTCTTC.

The chain carries TRBV28 and TRBJ2-7; tentatively, D is TRBD2 (6 bases). V dropped 8 bases and J dropped 3 bases, with 11 bases sitting between them. The CDR3 runs 12 residues. In germline, CDR1 is MDHEN, CDR2 SYDVKM. The CDR3 DNA reads as TGTGCCAGCGCCGGGAGTCTCTACGAGCAGTACTTC. Translating it yields CASAGSLYEQYF.

Only a few counts were recorded for this clone. The CDR3 here is CASSVALHTEAFF. CDR3 sequence (DNA): TGTGCCAGCAGTGTAGCCTTGCACACTGAAGCTTTCTTT. V and J are TRBV27 and TRBJ1-1; D uncertain. Trimming removed 5 bases at V and 3 bases at J, with 10 bases between. CDR3 length: 13 amino acids. Per the germline V gene, CDR1 is MNHEY and CDR2 is SMNVEV (reference sequence).

This clone was seen only once. This chain connects TRBV11-3 to TRBJ2-2; no definite D call. The germline CDR1 and CDR2 sequences are SGHNT and YENEEA. The V and J ends lost 4 bases and 3 bases respectively, with 3 bases between them. This CDR3 contains 12 residues. The chain's CDR3 is CASSSDTGELFF. The DNA of the CDR3 is TGTGCCAGCAGCTCAGACACCGGGGAGCTGTTTTTT.

The chain links TRBV27 to TRBJ2-7; 10 bases fit TRBD2. The V gene end was trimmed by 3 bases and the J gene end by 6 bases; junction bases not matched to a gene: 5. Germline-derived CDR1 and CDR2 are MNHEY and SMNVEV (reference sequence). The CDR3 contains 14 residues. The CDR3 loop is CASSFRLAGVEQYF. The DNA of the CDR3 is TGTGCCAGCAGTTTTCGGCTAGCGGGAGTCGAGCAGTACTTC.

This rearrangement joins TRBV19 to TRBJ2-1; TRBD2 agrees at 16 bases. Germline V gene sequence: CDR1 LNHDA, CDR2 SQIVND (reference sequence). V trimming: 1 base; J trimming: 4 bases; junction bases outside the gene matches: 4. The CDR3 contains 18 residues. The CDR3 sequence is CASSIGGLAGGIYNEQFF. The CDR3, as DNA: TGTGCCAGTAGTATAGGGGGACTAGCGGGAGGGATTTACAATGAGCAGTTCTTC.

The CDR3 bases are TGTGCCAGCACAAACCCGGGACAGGGGTTGCACGAGCAGTACTTC. Residues: CASTNPGQGLHEQYF. The chain couples TRBV28 to TRBJ2-7; 10 nucleotides match TRBD1. V was pared by 7 bases and J by 5 bases, with 11 bases of the junction left unmatched. This CDR3 has 15 amino acids. Germline values: CDR1 MDHEN, CDR2 SYDVKM.